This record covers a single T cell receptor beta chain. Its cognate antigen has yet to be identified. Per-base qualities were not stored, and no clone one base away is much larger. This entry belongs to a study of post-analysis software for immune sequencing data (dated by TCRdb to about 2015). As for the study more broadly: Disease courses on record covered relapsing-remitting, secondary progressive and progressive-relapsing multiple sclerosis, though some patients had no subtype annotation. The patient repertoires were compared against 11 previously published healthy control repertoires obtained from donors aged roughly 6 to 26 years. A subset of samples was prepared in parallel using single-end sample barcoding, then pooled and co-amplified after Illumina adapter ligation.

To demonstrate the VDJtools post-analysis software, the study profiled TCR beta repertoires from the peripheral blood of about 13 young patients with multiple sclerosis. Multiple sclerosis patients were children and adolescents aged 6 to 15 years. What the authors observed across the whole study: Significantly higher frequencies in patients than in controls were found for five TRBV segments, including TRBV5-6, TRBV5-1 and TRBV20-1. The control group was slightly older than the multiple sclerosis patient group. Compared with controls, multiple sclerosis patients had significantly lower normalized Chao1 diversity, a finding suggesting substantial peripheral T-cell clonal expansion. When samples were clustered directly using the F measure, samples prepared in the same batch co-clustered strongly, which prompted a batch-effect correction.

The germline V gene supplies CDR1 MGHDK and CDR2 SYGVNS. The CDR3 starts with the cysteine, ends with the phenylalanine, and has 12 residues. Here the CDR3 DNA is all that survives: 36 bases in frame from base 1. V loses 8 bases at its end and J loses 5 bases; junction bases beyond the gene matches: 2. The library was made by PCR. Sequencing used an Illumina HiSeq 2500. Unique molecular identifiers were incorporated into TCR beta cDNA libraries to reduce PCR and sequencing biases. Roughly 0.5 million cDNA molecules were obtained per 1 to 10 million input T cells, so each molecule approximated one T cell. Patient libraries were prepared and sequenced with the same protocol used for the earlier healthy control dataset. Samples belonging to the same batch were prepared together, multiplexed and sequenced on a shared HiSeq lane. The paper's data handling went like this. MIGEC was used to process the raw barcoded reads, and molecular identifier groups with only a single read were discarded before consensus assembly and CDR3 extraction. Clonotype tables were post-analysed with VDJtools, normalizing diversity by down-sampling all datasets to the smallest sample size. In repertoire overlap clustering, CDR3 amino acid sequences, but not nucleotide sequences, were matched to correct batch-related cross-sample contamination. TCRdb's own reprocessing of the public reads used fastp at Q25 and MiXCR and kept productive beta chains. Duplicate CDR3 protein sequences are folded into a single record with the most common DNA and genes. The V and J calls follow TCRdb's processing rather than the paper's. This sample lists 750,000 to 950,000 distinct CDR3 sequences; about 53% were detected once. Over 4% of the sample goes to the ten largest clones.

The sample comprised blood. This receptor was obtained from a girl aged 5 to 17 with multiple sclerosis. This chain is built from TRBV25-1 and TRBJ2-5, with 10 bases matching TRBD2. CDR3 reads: CASVSGRETQYF. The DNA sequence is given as TGTGCCAGCGTTAGCGGGAGGGAGACCCAGTACTTC.